This TCR beta chain is from a study of cytomegalovirus exposure and HLA in healthy donors. A multiplex PCR was run with 60 Vbeta primers and 13 Jbeta primers. Measured with immunoSEQ multiplex PCR; TCRdb has only the in-frame clones, and not every one. The sample lists 110,000 to 150,000 clones, more than 75% occurring once. The specimen sequenced was PBMCs. This clonotype was sampled from a female donor in good health and CMV-seronegative.

DNA of the CDR3: TGTGCCAGCAGCTTAGTATCGTCGTGGCAGGCCATTCAGTACTTC. It specifies CASSLVSSWQAIQYF. The chain employs TRBV7-8 and TRBJ2-4; no firm D call. V was cut by 1 base and J by 9 bases, with 16 bases left in between. The CDR3 runs 15 residues. Germline V gives CDR1 SGHVS, CDR2 FQNEAQ.